Listed below are T cell receptor beta chains from one sample, sequenced in a study of cytomegalovirus exposure and HLA in healthy donors. Using immunoSEQ multiplex PCR, the repertoire was profiled, and TCRdb retains in-frame clones only, with some absent. The data hold 55,000 to 80,000 clones, with 85% to 95% observed a single time. The sample comprised PBMCs. The receptors originated from a man between 18 and 35 years old in good health and CMV-seronegative. Each CDR3 is given without its conserved first and last residue. Size tells how often a clone was seen (once, few, many) or the class of an expanded clone, and some rows leave it out.

>TRBJ2-3|TRBV28|.
ASSPVVASTDTQY
>TRBJ1-4|TRBV6-5|.
ASSPQHNEKLF
>TRBJ2-3|TRBV2|.
ASFKAGSQDTDTQY
>TRBJ1-1|TRBV7-9|.
ASSSDGTEAF
>TRBJ1-5|TRBV18|.
ASSPLANRGANQPQH
>TRBJ1-1|TRBV6-4|.
ASSDSEGASEAF
>TRBJ2-7|TRBV27|.
ASSQDGVYEQY
>TRBJ2-3|TRBV10-2|.
ASSEVSYTQY
>TRBJ2-1|TRBV19|.
ASSTTGFPLRYYNEQF
>TRBJ2-1|TRBV11-3|.
ASSSGGGSYNEQF
>TRBJ2-1|TRBV7-2|.
ASSLTSGINEQF
>TRBJ1-6|TRBV19|.
ASKQTGSSLSPLH
>TRBJ2-1|TRBV28|once
ASFTINEQF
>TRBJ1-5|TRBV2|.
ASSEWGGGGQPQH
>TRBJ1-3|TRBV7-2|.
ASSPEGGGNTIY
>TRBJ2-7|TRBV6-6|.
ASSYGGEAYEQY
>TRBJ1-5|TRBV21-1|.
ASSKVGEGNQPQH
>TRBJ2-2|TRBV5-6|.
ASSLDRGRRTGELF
>TRBJ2-3|TRBV6-5|.
ASSNWRTDTQY
>TRBJ2-3|TRBV6-5|.
ASSYSLTGATDTQY
>TRBJ2-5|TRBV5-3|few
ARSLVRQAVQETQY
>TRBJ1-5|TRBV2|.
ASRDRGLGNQPQH
>TRBJ1-5|TRBV6-5|.
ASSSQGANQPQH
>TRBJ1-5|TRBV19|.
ASSNRVSNQPQH
>TRBJ1-5|TRBV15|.
ATSREENQPQH
>TRBJ2-1|TRBV11-3|.
ASSLGQGDYNEQF
>TRBJ1-2|TRBV6-6|.
ASSYSIQLNGYT
>TRBJ2-3|TRBV27|.
ASRGYAGTSGVDTQY
>TRBJ2-2|TRBV4-3|.
ASSRLRGHANTGELF
>TRBJ1-2|TRBV19|.
ASSIEHFKSANYGYT
>TRBJ1-1|TRBV18|.
ASSPEALSGTEAF
>TRBJ1-2|TRBV7-3|.
ASSPTGADGYT
>TRBJ1-1|TRBV19|.
ASSKDTPNTEAF
>TRBJ1-1|TRBV29-1|once
SVGKITGGTEAF
>TRBJ2-3|TRBV7-9|.
ASSSLQLTDTQY
>TRBJ1-1|TRBV7-6|.
ASSLVVEGYTEAF
>TRBJ2-7|TRBV11-2|.
ASSSSYEQY
>TRBJ2-1|TRBV29-1|.
SVGIDEQF
>TRBJ2-7|TRBV5-1|.
ASSWQGYEQY
>TRBJ1-5|TRBV6-1|once
ASNPGGVNNQPQH
>TRBJ2-1|TRBV18|.
ASSSGGGLEQF
>TRBJ1-4|TRBV30|.
ASSFPGQGALPNEKLF
>TRBJ2-1|TRBV10-1|.
ASSSGPNQYNEQF
>TRBJ1-2|TRBV5-8|.
ASSFQQPYGYT
>TRBJ2-5|TRBV9|.
ASSVGWSGVQETQY